Below, 8 T cell receptor beta chains from the same sample are listed, as sequenced in a study of shared clonotypes between healthy human individuals. This table comes from immunoSEQ multiplex PCR, and its TCRdb copy is limited to in-frame clones, with some not included. Here the sample spans 1.6 million or so clones, 98% being singletons. Material for sequencing was naive CD4+ T cells sorted from blood. Subset denoted: CD45RA+ positively selected. Source of these receptors: a man aged 25-45 years in good health.

A note on this clone: Other DNA sequences from this sample encode an identical CDR3 as well. The genes are TRBV9 and TRBJ2-7, with D perhaps assigned TRBD1 or TRBD2 (5 bases each). The CDR3 is 14 amino acids. The V gene lost 2 bases and the J gene lost 0 bases, with 9 bases spanning the gap. Germline V gene lookup returns CDR1 SGDLS and CDR2 YYNGEE. As DNA, the CDR3 is TGTGCCAGCAGCGTGGGGACGGCCTCCTACGAGCAGTACTTC. Its protein product is CASSVGTASYEQYF.

This chain links TRBV30 with TRBJ1-5; D uncertain. The V gene's germline CDR1 is GTSNPN and CDR2 SVGIG (reference sequence). CDR3 length: 13 amino acids. The V gene lost 3 bases and the J gene lost 5 bases, with 11 bases spanning the gap. CDR3 region: CAWSDGSYQPQHF. The CDR3 DNA reads as TGTGCCTGGAGCGACGGGAGTTATCAGCCCCAGCATTTT.

To note about this clone: The same CDR3 arises from other DNA sequences in this sample as well. The V call is TRBV2, the J call TRBJ2-1; 14 bases are shared with TRBD2. The CDR3 totals 14 residues. V gave up 6 bases and J gave up 6 bases; unmatched junction bases: 1. Germline values: CDR1 SNHLY, CDR2 FYNNEI. This CDR3 reads CASRGLAGVNEQFF. In nucleotides, the CDR3 is TGTGCCAGCAGGGGACTAGCGGGAGTCAATGAGCAGTTCTTC.

The chain combines TRBV28 with TRBJ1-5; D not resolved. This CDR3 is 12 amino acids long. CDR1 and CDR2 from the germline V gene are MDHEN and SYDVKM. The ends were cut back, 7 bases at V and 6 bases at J, with 10 bases in the middle. The CDR3 DNA reads as TGTGCCAGCACGGTCACAAGTCAGCCCCAGCATTTT. This sequence encodes CASTVTSQPQHF.

The gene calls are TRBV12-5 and TRBJ2-5; D might be TRBD1 (5 bases). The germline V and J ends were trimmed by 8 bases and 4 bases, with 17 bases remaining between them. CDR3 size: 14 residues. CDR1 and CDR2 (germline): LGHNT, FRNRAP. The chain's CDR3 is CASSTSDSRETQYF. In nucleotides, the CDR3 is TGTGCTAGTAGTACCTCCGACAGTCGAGAGACCCAGTACTTC.

With regard to this clone: The identical CDR3 is also encoded by other nucleotide sequences in the sample. The J gene is TRBJ2-3, the V gene TRBV5-1; D possibly corresponds to TRBD2 (7 bases). This CDR3 has 15 amino acids. V gave up 0 bases and J gave up 3 bases, with 11 bases separating them. Germline-derived CDR1 and CDR2 are SGHRS and YFSETQ. The CDR3 protein is CASSLESGTTDTQYF. CDR3 in DNA: TGCGCCAGCAGCTTGGAAAGCGGGACAACAGATACGCAGTATTTT.

V and J are TRBV5-1 and TRBJ2-1; D is uncertain. The germline V gene has CDR1 SGHRS and CDR2 YFSETQ. The CDR3 contains 14 residues. Trimming removed 2 bases at V and 2 bases at J, with 8 bases between. The CDR3 loop is CASSLSFPYNEQFF. The CDR3, as DNA: TGCGCCAGCAGCTTATCTTTTCCCTACAATGAGCAGTTCTTC.

The rearrangement joins TRBV6-5 to TRBJ2-1; 7 bases are shared with TRBD2. The trim removed 6 bases at V and 7 bases at J, leaving 12 bases unmatched. There are 15 residues in the CDR3. CDR1 MNHEY and CDR2 SVGAGI come from the germline V gene. Here the CDR3 DNA reads TGTGCCAGCAGCCGTGCAAGCGGGGTGGGGAATGAGCAGTTCTTC. This sequence encodes CASSRASGVGNEQFF.